What follows is one TCR beta chain and its context. This sample was taken from a study of cytomegalovirus exposure and HLA in healthy donors. Germline V gene lookup returns CDR1 MNHEY and CDR2 SVGAGI. Losses at the gene ends were 3 bases for V and 1 base for J; bases not matched to a gene: 1. The CDR3 is 15 residues long. PCR employed 60 Vbeta and 13 Jbeta primers. Here immunoSEQ multiplex PCR was the method, and the copy in TCRdb shows in-frame clones only, minus some. Here the sample spans 100,000 to 130,000 clones, around 80% being singletons. The chain couples TRBV6-5 to TRBJ2-2; 8 bases are shared with TRBD2. Sequencing input: PBMCs. This TCR was sampled from a man under 40 in good health and CMV-seropositive. Written as DNA, the CDR3 is TGTGCCAGCAGTTATCTAGCGGGGAACACCGGGGAGCTGTTTTTT. Translation gives CASSYLAGNTGELFF.